One and the same sample provided the 25 T cell receptor beta chains below, sequenced in a study of CXCR3-negative and CXCR3-positive naive CD8 T cells. Preparation of TRB cDNA libraries relied on 5' RACE carrying UMI labels. After re-calling the 5' RACE reads, TCRdb lists one entry per CDR3 protein, DNA absent. The sample holds 35,000 to 55,000 distinct CDR3 sequences. What was sequenced was naive CXCR3- CD8+ T cells from blood. Subset in this sample: CD45RO-CCR7+CD27+CD95- naive CD8+ T cells lacking CXCR3 (TNR3-). These TCRs come from a human donor in good health. Some clones in this sample may be carry-over from other donors' samples.

This chain uses TRBV7-6 with TRBJ2-5; TCRdb proposes TRBD1, but this gene call is untestable without DNA. From germline, CDR1 is SGHVS and CDR2 FNYEAQ. CDR3 length: 15 amino acids. The CDR3: CASSVDWDPSETQYF. The variable domain in full, with the rest retrieved from reference TRBV7-6 and TRBJ2-5, is GAGVSQSPRYKVTKRGQDVALRCDPISGHVSLYWYRQALGQGPEFLTYFNYEAQQDKSGLPNDRFSAERPEGSISTLTIQRTEQRDSAMYRCASSVDWDPSETQYFGPGTRLLVL.

The J gene is TRBJ1-2, the V gene TRBV4-1. This CDR3 contains 11 residues. The germline CDR1 and CDR2 sequences are MGHRA and YSYEKL. CDR3 region: CASSHYTGLTF.

The J gene is TRBJ2-1, the V gene TRBV5-1; checking the TCRdb D call of TRBD1 is not possible without DNA. The CDR3 consists of 11 residues. The germline V gene has CDR1 SGHRS and CDR2 YFSETQ. The CDR3 reads CASRLTGEEFF.

This CDR3 is CASSLRPDLTDTQYF. V gene TRBV5-6 combines with J gene TRBJ2-3. Germline-derived CDR1 and CDR2 are SGHDT and YYEEEE. CDR3 length equals 15 residues.

This chain uses TRBV2 with TRBJ2-1; TCRdb picks TRBD1, but there is no DNA to check that call. The CDR3 length is 16 residues. Looked up from germline, CDR1 is SNHLY and CDR2 is FYNNEI. This CDR3 reads CASRWKTGRMNNEQFF.

Here the CDR3 reads CASSFGTAYEQYF. The gene calls are TRBV5-6 and TRBJ2-7. The CDR3 is 13 amino acids. CDR1 and CDR2 (germline): SGHDT, YYEEEE. The full variable domain, its missing parts supplied by reference TRBV5-6 and TRBJ2-7, is DAGVTQSPTHLIKTRGQQVTLRCSPKSGHDTVSWYQQALGQGPQFIFQYYEEEERQRGNFPDRFSGHQFPNYSSELNVNALLLGDSALYLCASSFGTAYEQYFGPGTRLTVT.

The chain recombines TRBV19 with TRBJ2-7; TCRdb lists TRBD2, though no DNA is available to test this call. The CDR3 is 13 amino acids. Germline V gene data show CDR1 as LNHDA and CDR2 as SQIVND (reference sequence). The CDR3 loop is CASSAGSSYEQYF.

This clonotype is identified as medium-sized from frequency. CDR3: CASSLPAGEQFF. This chain links TRBV28 with TRBJ2-1; TCRdb indicates TRBD2, and absent DNA this call remains unverified. There are 12 residues in the CDR3. CDR1 is MDHEN, CDR2 SYDVKM, per germline.

The V and J genes are TRBV24-1 and TRBJ2-1; with no DNA, the TCRdb D assignment of TRBD1 cannot be verified. The CDR3 loop spans 12 amino acids. Germline V gene lookup returns CDR1 KGHDR and CDR2 SFDVKD. The CDR3 here is CATGGGINEQFF.

The gene calls are TRBV15 and TRBJ2-1. Germline V gene data show CDR1 as LNHNV and CDR2 as YYDKDF (reference sequence). The CDR3 contains 16 residues. The CDR3 loop reads CATSRVAGNSNNEQFF.

The genes are TRBV13 and TRBJ2-7. The CDR3 loop spans 12 amino acids. CDR1 and CDR2 from the germline V gene are PRHDT and FYEKMQ (reference sequence). The CDR3 region is CASSFRTYEQYF.

The chain recombines TRBV7-2 with TRBJ2-5. There are 13 residues in the CDR3. Germline CDR1 reads SGHTA; CDR2 reads FQGNSA. CDR3 amino acids: CASSLITQETQYF.

The V gene is TRBV12-3 or TRBV12-4, the J gene TRBJ1-5. CDR3 length: 15 amino acids. This chain's CDR3 is CASSPGRGANQPQHF.

This chain connects TRBV28 to TRBJ2-7; TCRdb selects TRBD1, and the lack of DNA leaves this call unchecked. The CDR3 is 14 residues long. Germline lookup yields CDR1 MDHEN and CDR2 SYDVKM. Here the CDR3 reads CASSLPGDMNEQYF.

CDR3 loop: CASLGTTKYEQYF. The chain links TRBV2 to TRBJ2-7; the D gene TCRdb calls, TRBD1, cannot be checked with no DNA. The CDR3 loop spans 13 amino acids. Per germline, CDR1 SNHLY and CDR2 FYNNEI.

The chain is built from TRBV4-2 and TRBJ2-5; as DNA is missing, the TRBD2 call by TCRdb cannot be tested. There are 15 residues in the CDR3. Germline V CDR1 and CDR2: LGHNA, YNFKEQ. The CDR3 reads CASSQGGSGSETQYF.

The rearrangement joins TRBV6-5 to TRBJ2-3; TCRdb outputs TRBD2, but without DNA this stays unchecked. This CDR3 region has 15 residues. In germline, CDR1 is MNHEY, CDR2 SVGAGI. The CDR3: CASSYERGVTDTQYF.

The chain uses TRBV28 and TRBJ2-2; TCRdb's D gene call, TRBD1, goes unchecked for lack of DNA. This CDR3 spans 14 amino acids. The germline V gene encodes CDR1 MDHEN and CDR2 SYDVKM. The CDR3 reads CASSPRHNTGELFF.

CDR3 in amino acids: CASSLQGDEQFF. The chain is built from TRBV11-2 and TRBJ2-1; the D call from TCRdb, TRBD1, cannot be confirmed without DNA. The CDR3 runs to 12 residues. The germline CDR1 and CDR2 sequences are SGHAT and FQNNGV.

The chain has TRBV4-3 and TRBJ2-7; TCRdb returns TRBD1, unconfirmable since there is no DNA. The germline V gene has CDR1 LGHNA and CDR2 YSLEER. This CDR3 contains 15 residues. The CDR3 here is CASSQDRGGPYEQYF.

The V and J genes are TRBV12-2 and TRBJ2-2; the D call from TCRdb, TRBD1, cannot be confirmed without DNA. TRBV12-2 is termed a pseudogene. There are 15 residues in the CDR3. The CDR3 sequence: CASRPRDKNTGELFF.

This sequence joins TRBV7-8 and TRBJ2-3; TCRdb names TRBD2, which stays unverified in the absence of DNA. Germline CDR1 and CDR2: SGHVS and FQNEAQ. The CDR3 totals 13 residues. CDR3 sequence reads: CASSFERDGTQYF.

This chain uses TRBV28 with TRBJ2-1; there is no DNA to check the TCRdb D call of TRBD1. The length of the CDR3 is 14 residues. The germline V gene encodes CDR1 MDHEN and CDR2 SYDVKM. The CDR3 sequence is CASSPIEGYNEQFF.

This clonotype shows up as medium-sized (0.01 to 0.1%) by frequency. This chain uses TRBV10-3 with TRBJ1-2. The CDR3 runs 13 residues. Germline assignment: CDR1 ENHRY and CDR2 SYGVKD. The CDR3 region is CAISESAGSGYTF.

The CDR3 region is CASSPRGLGDTEAFF. This rearrangement joins TRBV6-5 to TRBJ1-1; TCRdb names TRBD1, which stays unverified in the absence of DNA. Germline CDR1 is MNHEY and CDR2 is SVGAGI. CDR3 length equals 15 residues.